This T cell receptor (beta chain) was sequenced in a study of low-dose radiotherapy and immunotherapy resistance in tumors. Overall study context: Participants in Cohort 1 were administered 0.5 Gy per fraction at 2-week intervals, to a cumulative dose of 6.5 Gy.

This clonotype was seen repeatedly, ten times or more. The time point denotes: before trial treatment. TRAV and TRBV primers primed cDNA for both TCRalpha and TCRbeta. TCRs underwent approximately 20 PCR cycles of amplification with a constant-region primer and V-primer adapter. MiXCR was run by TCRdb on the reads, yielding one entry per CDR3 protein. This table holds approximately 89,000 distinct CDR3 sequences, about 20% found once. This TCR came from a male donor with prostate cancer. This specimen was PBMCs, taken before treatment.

Written as DNA, the CDR3 is TGCGCCAGCAGCCAAGCCTCTCAGACAGGGTTGGGTGGCTACACCTTC. Translated, it gives CASSQASQTGLGGYTF. The chain employs TRBV4-1 and TRBJ1-2; 7 bases are a match to TRBD1. The germline V gene has CDR1 MGHRA and CDR2 YSYEKL. The CDR3 is 16 amino acids. The V segment lost 1 base and the J segment 7 bases; nucleotides outside the gene matches: 12.